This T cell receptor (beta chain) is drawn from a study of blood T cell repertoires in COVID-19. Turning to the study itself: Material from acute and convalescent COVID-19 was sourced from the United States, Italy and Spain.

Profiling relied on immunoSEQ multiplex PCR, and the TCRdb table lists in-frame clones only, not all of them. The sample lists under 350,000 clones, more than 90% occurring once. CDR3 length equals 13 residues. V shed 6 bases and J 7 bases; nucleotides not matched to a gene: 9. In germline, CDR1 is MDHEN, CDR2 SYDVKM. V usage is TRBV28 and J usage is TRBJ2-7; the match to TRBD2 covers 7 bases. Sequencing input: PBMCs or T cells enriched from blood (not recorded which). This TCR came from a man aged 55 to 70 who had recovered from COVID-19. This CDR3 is CASSGGTAVEQYF. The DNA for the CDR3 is TGTGCCAGCAGCGGGGGGACTGCTGTAGAGCAGTACTTC.